This T cell receptor beta chain was found in a study of T cell changes during pregnancy in multiple sclerosis. This table comes from immunoSEQ multiplex PCR, and its TCRdb copy is limited to in-frame clones, with some not included. The sample contains about 73,000 clones, approximately 92% of which appear only once. Trimming cost V 3 bases and J 5 bases, with 11 bases left between them. The V gene's germline CDR1 is MDHEN and CDR2 SYDVKM. CDR3 length: 13 amino acids. Sequenced here: peripheral blood, sampled in the third trimester of pregnancy. This TCR derives from a female donor in good health, enrolled as a control in a pregnancy study. This chain joins TRBV28 and TRBJ2-7, with D perhaps TRBD1 (6 bases). The CDR3 DNA sequence: TGTGCCAGCAGTTTTACAGGGACCAACGAGCAGTACTTC. This codes for CASSFTGTNEQYF.